The present T cell receptor (beta chain) was sequenced within a study of technical replicates of blood from four donors (dated by TCRdb to 2016 to 2017). Library generation was performed with the immunoSEQ multiplex PCR assay. Entries here come from immuneACCESS through TCRdb and include only in-frame sequences with V and J called. Some clones fail to appear in such tables; in the studies checked, an unresolved V gene covers under half of the shortfall, and the cause of the remainder is unknown. In this sample the table shows about 88,000 clones, around 92% of which occur a single time. The top ten constitute around 0.3% of the sample. Comments on this clone: There is no known antigen for this receptor. No base quality information exists; no much larger clone differs at one position.

Measured from the cysteine to the phenylalanine, the CDR3 is 17 residues long. This entry keeps only the CDR3 DNA: 51 bases, framed from base 1. Trimming leaves V shorter by 4 bases and J shorter by 2 bases, with the junction holding 8 bases beyond the gene matches. The germline V gene (reference sequence) specifies SEHNR as CDR1 and FQNEAQ as CDR2. The rearrangement joined TRBV7-9 to TRBJ2-2, with 9 bases aligning to TRBD2. Material for sequencing was T cells isolated from PBMCs. This TCR was sampled from a human donor in good health. Read as DNA, the sequence is TGTGCCAGCAGCTCAAAGGGACTAGCTATTAACACCGGGGAGCTGTTTTTT. It codes for CASSSKGLAINTGELFF.